This T cell receptor (beta chain) was identified during a study of monozygotic twins with inflammatory bowel disease. Overall study results and limits: IBD patients had lower TCRbeta diversity (inverse Simpson) than healthy co-twins.

The length of the CDR3 is 15 residues. Per the germline V gene, CDR1 is MNHEY and CDR2 is SVGAGI. TCRdb reprocessed the 5' RACE reads; each CDR3 protein has one entry and no DNA is given. The sample table sets out roughly 120,000 distinct CDR3 sequences. Concerning this clonotype: As yet, its antigen is unknown.

The receptor was derived from a human donor with ulcerative colitis or Crohn's disease, or a healthy co-twin of an affected twin (not recorded which). Sequenced material: blood. This sequence joins TRBV6-5 and TRBJ1-2. The CDR3 protein is CASSYIPPQGGGYTF.